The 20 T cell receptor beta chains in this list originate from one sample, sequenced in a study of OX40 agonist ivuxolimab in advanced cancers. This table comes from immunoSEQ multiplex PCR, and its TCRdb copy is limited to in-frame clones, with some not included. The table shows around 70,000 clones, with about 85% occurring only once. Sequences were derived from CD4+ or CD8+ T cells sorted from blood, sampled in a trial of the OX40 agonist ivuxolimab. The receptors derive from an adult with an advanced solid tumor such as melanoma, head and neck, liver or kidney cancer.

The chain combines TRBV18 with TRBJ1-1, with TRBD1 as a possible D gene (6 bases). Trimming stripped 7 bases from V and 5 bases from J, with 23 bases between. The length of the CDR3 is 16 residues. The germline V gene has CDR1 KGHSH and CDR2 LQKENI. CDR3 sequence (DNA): TGTGCCAGCTACCGGGACACGCATAAGATGAGAACTGAAGCTTTCTTT. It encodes CASYRDTHKMRTEAFF.

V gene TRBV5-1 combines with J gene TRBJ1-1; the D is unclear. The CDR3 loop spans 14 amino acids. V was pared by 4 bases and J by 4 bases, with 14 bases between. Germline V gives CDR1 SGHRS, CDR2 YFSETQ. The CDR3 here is CASSRHLGGTEAFF. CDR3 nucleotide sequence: TGCGCCAGCAGCCGACACCTGGGCGGCACTGAAGCTTTCTTT.

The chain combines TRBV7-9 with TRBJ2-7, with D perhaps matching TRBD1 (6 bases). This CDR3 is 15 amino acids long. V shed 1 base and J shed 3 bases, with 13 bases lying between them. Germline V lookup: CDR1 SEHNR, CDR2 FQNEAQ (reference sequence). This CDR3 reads CASSLGPQGNYEQYF. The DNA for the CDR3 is TGTGCCAGCAGCTTAGGCCCACAGGGAAACTACGAGCAGTACTTC.

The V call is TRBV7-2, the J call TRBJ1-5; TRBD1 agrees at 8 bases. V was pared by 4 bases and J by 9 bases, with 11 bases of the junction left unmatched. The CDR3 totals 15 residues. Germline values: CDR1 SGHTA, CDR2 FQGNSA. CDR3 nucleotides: TGTGCCAGCAGCTCCTTGGGACAGGTCGGAGGGCCCCAGCATTTT. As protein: CASSSLGQVGGPQHF.

CDR3 region: CAGGQVSYEQYF. The CDR3 nucleotides are TGTGCCGGAGGACAGGTCTCCTACGAGCAGTACTTC. The chain combines TRBV30 with TRBJ2-7; 7 nucleotides agree with TRBD1. Trimming took 8 bases from V and 0 from J; bases not matched to a gene: 4. In germline, CDR1 is GTSNPN, CDR2 SVGIG (reference sequence). The length of the CDR3 is 12 residues. The variable domain in full, with the rest retrieved from reference TRBV30 and TRBJ2-7, is SQTIHQWPATLVQPVGSPLSLECTVEGTSNPNLYWYRQAAGRGLQLLFYSVGIGQISSEVPQNLSASRPQDRQFILSSKKLLLSDSGFYLCAGGQVSYEQYFGPGTRLTVT.

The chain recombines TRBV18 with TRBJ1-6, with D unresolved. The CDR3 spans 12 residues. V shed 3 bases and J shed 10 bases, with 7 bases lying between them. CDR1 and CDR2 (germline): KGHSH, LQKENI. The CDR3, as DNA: TGTGCCAGCTCACCGGACGGATCACCCCTCCACTTT. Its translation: CASSPDGSPLHF. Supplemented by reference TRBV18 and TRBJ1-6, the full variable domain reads NAGVMQNPRHLVRRRGQEARLRCSPMKGHSHVYWYRQLPEEGLKFMVYLQKENIIDESGMPKERFSAEFPKEGPSILRIQQVVRGDSAAYFCASSPDGSPLHFGNGTRLTVT.

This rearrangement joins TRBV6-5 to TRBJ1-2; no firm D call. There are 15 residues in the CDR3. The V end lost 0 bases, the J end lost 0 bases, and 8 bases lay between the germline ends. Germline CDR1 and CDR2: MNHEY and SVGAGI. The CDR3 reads CASSYSGTTNYGYTF. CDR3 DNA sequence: TGTGCCAGCAGTTACTCGGGCACCACTAACTATGGCTACACCTTC.

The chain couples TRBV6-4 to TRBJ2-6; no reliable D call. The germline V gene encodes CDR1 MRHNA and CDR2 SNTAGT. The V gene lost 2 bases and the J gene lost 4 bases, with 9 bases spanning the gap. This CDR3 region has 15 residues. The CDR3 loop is CASSDPQRGANVLTF. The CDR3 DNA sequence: TGTGCCAGCAGTGACCCCCAGAGAGGGGCCAACGTCCTGACTTTC.

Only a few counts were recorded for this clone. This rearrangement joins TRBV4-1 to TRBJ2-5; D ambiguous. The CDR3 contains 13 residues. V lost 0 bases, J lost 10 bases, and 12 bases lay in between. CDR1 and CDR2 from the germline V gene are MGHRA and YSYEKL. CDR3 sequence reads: CASSQEVVLFQYF. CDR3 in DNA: TGCGCCAGCAGCCAAGAGGTGGTTTTATTCCAGTACTTC.

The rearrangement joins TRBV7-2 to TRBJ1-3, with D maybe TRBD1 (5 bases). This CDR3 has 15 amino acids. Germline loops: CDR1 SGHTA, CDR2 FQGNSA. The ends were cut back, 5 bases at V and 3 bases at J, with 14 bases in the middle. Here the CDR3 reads CASSRVGGNGNTIYF. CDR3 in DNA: TGTGCCAGCAGCCGAGTTGGGGGTAATGGAAACACCATATATTTT.

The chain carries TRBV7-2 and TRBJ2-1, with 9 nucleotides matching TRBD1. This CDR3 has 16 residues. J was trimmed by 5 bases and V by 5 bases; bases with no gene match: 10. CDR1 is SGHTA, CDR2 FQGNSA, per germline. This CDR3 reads CASSRATGQGNNEQFF. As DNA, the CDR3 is TGTGCCAGCAGCCGCGCTACCGGACAGGGGAACAATGAGCAGTTCTTC. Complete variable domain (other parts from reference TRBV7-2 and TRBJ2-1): GAGVSQSPSNKVTEKGKDVELRCDPISGHTALYWYRQSLGQGLEFLIYFQGNSAPDKSGLPSDRFSAERTGGSVSTLTIQRTQQEDSAVYLCASSRATGQGNNEQFFGPGTRLTVL.

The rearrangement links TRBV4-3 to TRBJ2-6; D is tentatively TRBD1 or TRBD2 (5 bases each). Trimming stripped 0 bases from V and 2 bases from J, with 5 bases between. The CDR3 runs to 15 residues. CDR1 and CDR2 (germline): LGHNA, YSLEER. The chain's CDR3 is CASSQEGAGANVLTF. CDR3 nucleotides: TGCGCCAGCAGCCAAGAGGGGGCTGGGGCCAACGTCCTGACTTTC.

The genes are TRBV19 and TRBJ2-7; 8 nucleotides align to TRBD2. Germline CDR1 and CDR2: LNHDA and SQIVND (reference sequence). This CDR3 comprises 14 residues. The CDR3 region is CASQRGGRYDEQYF. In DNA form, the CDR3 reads TGTGCTTCCCAAAGGGGCGGGAGGTACGACGAGCAGTACTTC.

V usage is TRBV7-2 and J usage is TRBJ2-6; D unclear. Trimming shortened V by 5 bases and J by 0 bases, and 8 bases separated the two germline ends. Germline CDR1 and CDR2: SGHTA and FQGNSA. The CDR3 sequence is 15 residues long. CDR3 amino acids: CASSPTLSGANVLTF. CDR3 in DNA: TGTGCCAGCAGCCCCACCCTCTCTGGGGCCAACGTCCTGACTTTC.

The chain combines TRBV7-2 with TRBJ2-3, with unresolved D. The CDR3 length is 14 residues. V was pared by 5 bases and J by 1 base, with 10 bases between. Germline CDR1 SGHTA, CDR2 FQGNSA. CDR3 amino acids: CASSRSTRTDTQYF. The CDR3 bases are TGTGCCAGCAGCCGTTCGACACGCACAGATACGCAGTATTTT. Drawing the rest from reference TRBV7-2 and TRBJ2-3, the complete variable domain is GAGVSQSPSNKVTEKGKDVELRCDPISGHTALYWYRQSLGQGLEFLIYFQGNSAPDKSGLPSDRFSAERTGGSVSTLTIQRTQQEDSAVYLCASSRSTRTDTQYFGPGTRLTVL.

As DNA, the CDR3 is TGTGCCAGCAGCTCCTCGGGACTAAACCGCTACGAGCAGTACTTC. Its translation is CASSSSGLNRYEQYF. This chain links TRBV9 with TRBJ2-7; the match to TRBD2 covers 7 bases. The CDR3 has 15 amino acids. The junction had 10 bases not matched to a gene; V was cut back by 4 bases and J by 3 bases. Germline V gene sequence: CDR1 SGDLS, CDR2 YYNGEE.

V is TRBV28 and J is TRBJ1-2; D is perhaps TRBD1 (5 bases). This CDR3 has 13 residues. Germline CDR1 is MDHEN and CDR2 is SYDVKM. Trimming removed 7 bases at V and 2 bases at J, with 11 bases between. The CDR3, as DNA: TGTGCCAGCACCCTGGGGGGGAACTATGGCTACACCTTC. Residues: CASTLGGNYGYTF.

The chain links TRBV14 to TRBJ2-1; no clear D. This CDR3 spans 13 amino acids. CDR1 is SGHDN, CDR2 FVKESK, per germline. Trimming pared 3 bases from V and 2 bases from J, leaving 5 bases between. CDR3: CASSQTPYNEQFF. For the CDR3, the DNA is TGTGCCAGCAGCCAGACCCCCTACAATGAGCAGTTCTTC.

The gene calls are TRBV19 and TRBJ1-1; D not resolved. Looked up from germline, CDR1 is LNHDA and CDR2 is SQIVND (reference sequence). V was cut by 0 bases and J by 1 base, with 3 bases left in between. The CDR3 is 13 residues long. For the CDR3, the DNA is TGTGCCAGTAGTATAGAAGGGAACACTGAAGCTTTCTTT. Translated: CASSIEGNTEAFF.

The DNA of the CDR3 is TGTGCCAGCAGTCATAGGTGGGACAGTCTATACCCCGCGAACACCGGGGAGCTGTTTTTT. It specifies CASSHRWDSLYPANTGELFF. The V gene is TRBV28, the J gene TRBJ2-2; TRBD1 matches 7 bases. This CDR3 has 20 amino acids. Germline V gene data show CDR1 as MDHEN and CDR2 as SYDVKM. Germline trimming cut 5 bases from V and 0 bases from J; bases unmatched to any gene: 18.